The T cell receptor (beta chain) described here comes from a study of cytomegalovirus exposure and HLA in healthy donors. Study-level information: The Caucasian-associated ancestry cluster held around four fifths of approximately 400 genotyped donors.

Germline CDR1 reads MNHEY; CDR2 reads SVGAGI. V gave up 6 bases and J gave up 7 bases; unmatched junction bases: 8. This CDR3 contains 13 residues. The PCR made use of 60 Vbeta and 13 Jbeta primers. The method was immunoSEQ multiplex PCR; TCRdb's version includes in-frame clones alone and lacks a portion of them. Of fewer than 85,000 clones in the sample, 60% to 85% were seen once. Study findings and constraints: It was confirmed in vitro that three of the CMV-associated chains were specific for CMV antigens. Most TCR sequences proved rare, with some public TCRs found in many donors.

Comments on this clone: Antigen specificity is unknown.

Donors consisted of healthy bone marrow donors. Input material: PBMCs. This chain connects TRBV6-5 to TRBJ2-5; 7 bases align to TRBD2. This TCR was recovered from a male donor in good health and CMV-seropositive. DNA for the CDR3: TGTGCCAGCAGACCGGAGGGAGGGACGACCCAGTACTTC. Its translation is CASRPEGGTTQYF.